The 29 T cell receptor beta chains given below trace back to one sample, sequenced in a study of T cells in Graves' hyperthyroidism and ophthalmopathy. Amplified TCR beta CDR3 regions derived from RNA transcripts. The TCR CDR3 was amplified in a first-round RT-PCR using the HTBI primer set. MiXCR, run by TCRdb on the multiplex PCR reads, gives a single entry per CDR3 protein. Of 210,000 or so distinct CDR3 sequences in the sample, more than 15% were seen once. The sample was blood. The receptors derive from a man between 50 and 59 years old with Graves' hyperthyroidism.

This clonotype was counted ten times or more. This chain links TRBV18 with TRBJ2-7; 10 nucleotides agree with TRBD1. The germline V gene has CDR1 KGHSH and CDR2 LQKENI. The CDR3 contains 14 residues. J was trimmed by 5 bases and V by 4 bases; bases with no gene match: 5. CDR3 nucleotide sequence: TGTGCCAGCTCACAGACAGGGGGCCGGGACGAGCAGTACTTC. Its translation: CASSQTGGRDEQYF. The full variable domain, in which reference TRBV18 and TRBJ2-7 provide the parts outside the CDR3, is NAGVMQNPRHLVRRRGQEARLRCSPMKGHSHVYWYRQLPEEGLKFMVYLQKENIIDESGMPKERFSAEFPKEGPSILRIQQVVRGDSAAYFCASSQTGGRDEQYFGPGTRLTVT.

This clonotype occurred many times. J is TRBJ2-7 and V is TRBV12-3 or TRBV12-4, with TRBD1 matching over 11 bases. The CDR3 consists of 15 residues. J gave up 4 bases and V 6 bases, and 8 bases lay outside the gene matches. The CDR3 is CASSPGQGAEYEQYF. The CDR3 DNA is TGTGCCAGCAGCCCTGGACAGGGGGCGGAATACGAGCAGTACTTC.

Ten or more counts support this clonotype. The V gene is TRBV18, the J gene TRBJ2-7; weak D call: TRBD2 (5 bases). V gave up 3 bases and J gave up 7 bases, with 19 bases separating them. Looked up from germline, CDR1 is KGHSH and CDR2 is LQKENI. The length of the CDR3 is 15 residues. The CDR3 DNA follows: TGTGCCAGCTCACCCCCATCCGGGAAGGGAAGGGAGCAGTACTTC. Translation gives CASSPPSGKGREQYF.

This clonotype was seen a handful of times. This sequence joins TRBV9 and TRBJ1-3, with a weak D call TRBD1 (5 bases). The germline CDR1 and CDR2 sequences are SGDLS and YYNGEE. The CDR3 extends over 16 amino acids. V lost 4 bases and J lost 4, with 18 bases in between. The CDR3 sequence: CASSSGTEINGNTIYF. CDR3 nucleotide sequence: TGTGCCAGCAGCTCCGGGACTGAAATCAACGGAAACACCATATATTTT.

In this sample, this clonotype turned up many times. The CDR3 DNA is TGTGCCAGCAGCTCAGTACTAGCGGGAGGAGAGACCCAGTACTTC. Its protein is CASSSVLAGGETQYF. The rearrangement links TRBV7-2 to TRBJ2-5; the match to TRBD2 covers 12 bases. The CDR3 runs to 15 residues. With 4 bases clipped from V and 4 bases from J, the junction kept 4 bases outside the gene matches. Germline assignment: CDR1 SGHTA and CDR2 FQGNSA.

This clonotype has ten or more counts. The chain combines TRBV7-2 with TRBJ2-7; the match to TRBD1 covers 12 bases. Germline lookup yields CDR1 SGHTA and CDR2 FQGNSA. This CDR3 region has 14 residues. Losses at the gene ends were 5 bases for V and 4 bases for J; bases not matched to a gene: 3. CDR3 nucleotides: TGTGCCAGCAGCCGGGACAGGGGGCGATACGAGCAGTACTTC. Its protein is CASSRDRGRYEQYF. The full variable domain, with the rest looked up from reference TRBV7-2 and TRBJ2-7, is GAGVSQSPSNKVTEKGKDVELRCDPISGHTALYWYRQSLGQGLEFLIYFQGNSAPDKSGLPSDRFSAERTGGSVSTLTIQRTQQEDSAVYLCASSRDRGRYEQYFGPGTRLTVT.

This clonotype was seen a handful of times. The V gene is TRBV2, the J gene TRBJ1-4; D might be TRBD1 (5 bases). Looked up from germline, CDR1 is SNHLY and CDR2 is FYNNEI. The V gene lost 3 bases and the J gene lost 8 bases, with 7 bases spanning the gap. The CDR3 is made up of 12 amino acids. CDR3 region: CASSDRDEKLFF. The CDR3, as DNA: TGTGCCAGCAGTGACAGGGACGAAAAACTGTTTTTT.

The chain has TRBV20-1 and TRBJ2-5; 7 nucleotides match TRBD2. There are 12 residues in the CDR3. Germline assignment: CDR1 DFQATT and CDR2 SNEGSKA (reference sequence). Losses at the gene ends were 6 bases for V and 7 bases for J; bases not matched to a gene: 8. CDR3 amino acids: CSARSTGGTQYF. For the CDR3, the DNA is TGCAGTGCCCGATCCACGGGGGGGACCCAGTACTTC.

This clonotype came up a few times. CDR3 sequence reads: CASSAPGLQETQYF. CDR3 nucleotides: TGTGCCAGCAGTGCACCGGGACTCCAAGAGACCCAGTACTTC. The J gene is TRBJ2-5, the V gene TRBV25-1; D might be TRBD2 (6 bases). Deletions cut 4 bases from V and 1 base from J, with 10 bases between. The germline V gene encodes CDR1 MGHDK and CDR2 SYGVNS. The CDR3 is 14 amino acids.

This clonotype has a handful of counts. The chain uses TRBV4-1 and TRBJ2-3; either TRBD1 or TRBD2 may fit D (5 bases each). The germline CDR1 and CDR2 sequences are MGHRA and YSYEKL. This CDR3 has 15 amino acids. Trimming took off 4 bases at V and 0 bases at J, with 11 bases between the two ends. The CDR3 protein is CASSPFEGSTDTQYF. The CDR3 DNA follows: TGCGCCAGCAGCCCTTTCGAGGGGAGCACAGATACGCAGTATTTT.

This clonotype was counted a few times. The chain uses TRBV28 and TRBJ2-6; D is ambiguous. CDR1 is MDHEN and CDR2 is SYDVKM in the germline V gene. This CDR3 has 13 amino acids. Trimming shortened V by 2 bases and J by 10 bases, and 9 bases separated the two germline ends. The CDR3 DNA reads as TGTGCCAGCAGTTTAGGGCAGGTAAACGTCCTGACTTTC. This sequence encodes CASSLGQVNVLTF.

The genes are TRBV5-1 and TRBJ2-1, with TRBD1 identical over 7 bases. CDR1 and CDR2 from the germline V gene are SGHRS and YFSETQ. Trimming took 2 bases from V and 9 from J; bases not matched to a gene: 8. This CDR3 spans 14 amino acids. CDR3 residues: CASSLGGPEAEQFF. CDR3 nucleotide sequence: TGCGCCAGCAGCTTAGGGGGCCCCGAGGCTGAGCAGTTCTTC.

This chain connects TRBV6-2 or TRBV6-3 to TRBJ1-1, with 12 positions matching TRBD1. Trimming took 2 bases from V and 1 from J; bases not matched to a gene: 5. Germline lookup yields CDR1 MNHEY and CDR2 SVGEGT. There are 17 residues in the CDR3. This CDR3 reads CASSYGTGGVGNTEAFF. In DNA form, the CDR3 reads TGTGCCAGCAGTTACGGGACAGGGGGCGTCGGGAACACTGAAGCTTTCTTT.

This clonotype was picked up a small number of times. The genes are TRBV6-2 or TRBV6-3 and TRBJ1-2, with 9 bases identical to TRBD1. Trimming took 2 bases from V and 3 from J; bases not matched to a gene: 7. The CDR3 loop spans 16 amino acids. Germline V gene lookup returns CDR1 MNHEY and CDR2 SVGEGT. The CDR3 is CASSYGLRQGDYGYTF. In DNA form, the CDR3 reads TGTGCCAGCAGTTACGGCCTGAGACAGGGGGACTATGGCTACACCTTC.

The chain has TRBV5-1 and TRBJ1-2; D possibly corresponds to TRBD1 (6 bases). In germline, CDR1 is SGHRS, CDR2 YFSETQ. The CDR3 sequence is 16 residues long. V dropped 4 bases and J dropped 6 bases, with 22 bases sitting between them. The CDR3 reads CASSLLYQTGVDGYTF. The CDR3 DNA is TGCGCCAGCAGCCTTCTCTATCAGACAGGAGTTGATGGCTACACCTTC.

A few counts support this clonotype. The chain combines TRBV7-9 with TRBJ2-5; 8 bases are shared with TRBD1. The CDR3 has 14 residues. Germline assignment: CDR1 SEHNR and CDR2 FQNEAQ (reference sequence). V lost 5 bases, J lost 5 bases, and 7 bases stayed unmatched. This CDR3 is CASSPGGAWETQYF. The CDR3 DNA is TGTGCCAGCAGCCCAGGGGGCGCTTGGGAGACCCAGTACTTC.

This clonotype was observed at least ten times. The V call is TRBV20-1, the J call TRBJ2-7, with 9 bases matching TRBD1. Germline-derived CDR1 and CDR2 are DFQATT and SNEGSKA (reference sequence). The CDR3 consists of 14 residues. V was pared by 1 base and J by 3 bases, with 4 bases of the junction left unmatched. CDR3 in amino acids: CSARGDRVDYEQYF. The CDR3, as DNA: TGCAGTGCTAGAGGGGACAGGGTGGACTACGAGCAGTACTTC.

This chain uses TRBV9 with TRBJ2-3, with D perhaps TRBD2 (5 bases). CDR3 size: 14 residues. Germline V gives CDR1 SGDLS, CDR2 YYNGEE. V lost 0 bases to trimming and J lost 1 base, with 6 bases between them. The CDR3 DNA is TGTGCCAGCAGCGTAGACGGGGGCACAGATACGCAGTATTTT. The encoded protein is CASSVDGGTDTQYF.

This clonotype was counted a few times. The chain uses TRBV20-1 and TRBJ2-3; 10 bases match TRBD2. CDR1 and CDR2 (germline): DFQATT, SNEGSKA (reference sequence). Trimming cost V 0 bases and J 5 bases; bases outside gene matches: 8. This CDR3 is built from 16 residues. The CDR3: CSARDISSGGGDTQYF. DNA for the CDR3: TGCAGTGCTAGAGATATCTCTAGCGGGGGAGGAGATACGCAGTATTTT.

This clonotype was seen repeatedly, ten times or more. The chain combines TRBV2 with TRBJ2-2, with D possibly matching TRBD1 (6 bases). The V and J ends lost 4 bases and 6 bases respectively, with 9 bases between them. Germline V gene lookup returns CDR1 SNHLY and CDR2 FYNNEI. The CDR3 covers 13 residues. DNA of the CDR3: TGTGCCAGCAGTGTACAGGGTTCCGGGGAGCTGTTTTTT. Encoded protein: CASSVQGSGELFF.

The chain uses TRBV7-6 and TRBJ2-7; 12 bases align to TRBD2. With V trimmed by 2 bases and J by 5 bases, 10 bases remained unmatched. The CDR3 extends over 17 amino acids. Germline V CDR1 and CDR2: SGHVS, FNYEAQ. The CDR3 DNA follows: TGTGCCAGCAGCTTAACGGACCCAGGACTAGCGGGAAACGAGCAGTACTTC. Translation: CASSLTDPGLAGNEQYF.

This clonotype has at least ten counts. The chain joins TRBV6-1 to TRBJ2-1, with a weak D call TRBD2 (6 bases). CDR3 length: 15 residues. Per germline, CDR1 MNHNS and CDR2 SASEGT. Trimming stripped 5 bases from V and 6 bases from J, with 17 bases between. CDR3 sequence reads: CASSRGGQGGNEQFF. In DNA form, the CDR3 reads TGTGCCAGCAGTCGCGGAGGGCAGGGAGGCAATGAGCAGTTCTTC.

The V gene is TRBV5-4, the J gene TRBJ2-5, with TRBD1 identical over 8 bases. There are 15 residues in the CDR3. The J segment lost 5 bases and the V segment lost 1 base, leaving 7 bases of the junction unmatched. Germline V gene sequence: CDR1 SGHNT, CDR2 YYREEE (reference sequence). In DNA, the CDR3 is TGTGCCAGCAGCTTGCGGACAGGGCAAATGGAGACCCAGTACTTC. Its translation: CASSLRTGQMETQYF. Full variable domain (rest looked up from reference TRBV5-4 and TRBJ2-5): ETGVTQSPTHLIKTRGQQVTLRCSSQSGHNTVSWYQQALGQGPQFIFQYYREEENGRGNFPPRFSGLQFPNYSSELNVNALELDDSALYLCASSLRTGQMETQYFGPGTRLLVL.

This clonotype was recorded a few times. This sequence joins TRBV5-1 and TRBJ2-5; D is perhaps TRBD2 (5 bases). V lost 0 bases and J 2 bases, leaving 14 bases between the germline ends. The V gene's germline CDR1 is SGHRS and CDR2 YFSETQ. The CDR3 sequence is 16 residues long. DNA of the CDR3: TGCGCCAGCAGCTTGGATCCTAGCTTTATACAAGAGACCCAGTACTTC. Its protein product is CASSLDPSFIQETQYF. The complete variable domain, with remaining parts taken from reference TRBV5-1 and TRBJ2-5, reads KAGVTQTPRYLIKTRGQQVTLSCSPISGHRSVSWYQQTPGQGLQFLFEYFSETQRNKGNFPGRFSGRQFSNSRSEMNVSTLELGDSALYLCASSLDPSFIQETQYFGPGTRLLVL.

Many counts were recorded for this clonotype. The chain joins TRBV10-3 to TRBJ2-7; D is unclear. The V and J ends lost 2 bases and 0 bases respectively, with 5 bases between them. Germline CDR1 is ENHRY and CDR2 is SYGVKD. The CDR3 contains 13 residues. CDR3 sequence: CAISEGVSYEQYF. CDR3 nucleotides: TGTGCCATCAGTGAGGGGGTCTCCTACGAGCAGTACTTC.

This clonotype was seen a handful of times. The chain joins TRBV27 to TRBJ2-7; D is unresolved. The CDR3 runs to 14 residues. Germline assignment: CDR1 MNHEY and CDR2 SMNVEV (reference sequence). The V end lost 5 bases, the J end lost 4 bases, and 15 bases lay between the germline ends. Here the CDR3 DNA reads TGTGCCAGCAGTGGGCTGACTCCCCCATACGAGCAGTACTTC. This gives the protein CASSGLTPPYEQYF.

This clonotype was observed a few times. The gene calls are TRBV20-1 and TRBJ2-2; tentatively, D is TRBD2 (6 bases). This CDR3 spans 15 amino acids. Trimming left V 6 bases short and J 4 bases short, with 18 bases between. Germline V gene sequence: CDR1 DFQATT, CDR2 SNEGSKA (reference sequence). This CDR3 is CSAPDTGLSTGELFF. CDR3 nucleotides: TGCAGTGCCCCGGACACAGGACTATCCACCGGGGAGCTGTTTTTT.

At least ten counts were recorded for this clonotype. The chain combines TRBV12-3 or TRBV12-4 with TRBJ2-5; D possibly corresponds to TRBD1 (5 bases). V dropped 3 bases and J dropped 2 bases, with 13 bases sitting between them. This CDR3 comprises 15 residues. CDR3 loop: CASSLIGAPQETQYF. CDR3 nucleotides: TGTGCCAGCAGTTTGATAGGGGCCCCACAAGAGACCCAGTACTTC.

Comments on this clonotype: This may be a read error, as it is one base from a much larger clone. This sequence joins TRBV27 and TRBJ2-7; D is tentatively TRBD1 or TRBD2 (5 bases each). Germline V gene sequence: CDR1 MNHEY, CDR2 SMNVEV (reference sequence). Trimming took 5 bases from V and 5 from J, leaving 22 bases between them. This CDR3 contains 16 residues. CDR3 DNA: TGTGCCAGCAGTCCCTCCAGTGGGACCTTTGACCACGAGCAGTACTTC. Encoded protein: CASSPSSGTFDHEQYF.